This T cell receptor beta chain was documented in a study of OX40 agonist ivuxolimab in advanced cancers. Study-level information: Patients received the agonistic anti-OX40 (CD134) antibody ivuxolimab.

Study-level results: The study found that CD8+ T cells averaged more expanded clones than CD4+.

V shed 1 base and J shed 11 bases, with 9 bases lying between them. Germline CDR1 reads SGHDN; CDR2 reads FVKESK. The CDR3 has 12 residues. Concerning this clone itself: Its specificity is unknown.

Method: immunoSEQ multiplex PCR; TCRdb's copy keeps in-frame clones and lacks some. The data contain about 79,000 clones, 80% to 90% of them seen just once; the ten biggest clones take up 4.1%. The chain employs TRBV14 and TRBJ1-3, with D unclear. This TCR was recovered from an adult with an advanced solid tumor such as melanoma, head and neck, liver or kidney cancer. Sequenced material: CD4+ or CD8+ T cells sorted from blood, taken in a trial of the OX40 agonist ivuxolimab. In nucleotides, the CDR3 is TGTGCCAGCAGCCAAGTAGAGACTCCCATATATTTT. Amino acids: CASSQVETPIYF.